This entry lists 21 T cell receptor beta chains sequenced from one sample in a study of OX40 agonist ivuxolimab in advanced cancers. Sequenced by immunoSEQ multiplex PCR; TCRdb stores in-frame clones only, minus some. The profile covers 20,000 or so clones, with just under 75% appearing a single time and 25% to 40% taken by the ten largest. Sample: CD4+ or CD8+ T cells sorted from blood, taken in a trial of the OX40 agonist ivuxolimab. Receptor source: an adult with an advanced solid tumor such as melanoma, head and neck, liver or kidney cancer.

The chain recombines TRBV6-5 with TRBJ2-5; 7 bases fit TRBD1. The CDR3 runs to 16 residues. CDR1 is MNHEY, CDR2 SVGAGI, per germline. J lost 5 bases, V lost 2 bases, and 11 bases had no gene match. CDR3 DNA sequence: TGTGCCAGCAGTTACCCCAGGGGGACCATGGGGGAGACCCAGTACTTC. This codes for CASSYPRGTMGETQYF.

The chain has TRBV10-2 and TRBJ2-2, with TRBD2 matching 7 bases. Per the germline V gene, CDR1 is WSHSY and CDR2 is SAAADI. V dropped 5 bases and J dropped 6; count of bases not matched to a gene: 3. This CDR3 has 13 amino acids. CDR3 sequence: CASSLAAAGELFF. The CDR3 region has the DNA TGCGCCAGCAGTCTAGCGGCGGCCGGGGAGCTGTTTTTT.

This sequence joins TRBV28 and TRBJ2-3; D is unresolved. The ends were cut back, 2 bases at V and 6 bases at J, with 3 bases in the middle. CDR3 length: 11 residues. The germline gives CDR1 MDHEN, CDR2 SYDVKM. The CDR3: CASSLIDTQYF. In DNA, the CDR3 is TGTGCCAGCAGTTTAATCGATACGCAGTATTTT.

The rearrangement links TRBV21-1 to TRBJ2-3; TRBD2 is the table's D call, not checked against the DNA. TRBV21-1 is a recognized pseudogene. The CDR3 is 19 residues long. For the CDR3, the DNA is TGTGCCAGCAGAGGACTAGCGGGGGGCCATCCCCTTCGAACAGATACGCAGTATTTT. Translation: CASRGLAGGHPLRTDTQYF.

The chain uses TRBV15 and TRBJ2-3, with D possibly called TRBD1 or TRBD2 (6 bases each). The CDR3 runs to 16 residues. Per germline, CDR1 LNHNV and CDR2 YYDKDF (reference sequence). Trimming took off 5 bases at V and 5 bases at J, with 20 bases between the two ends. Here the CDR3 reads CATSRPSGGGGDTQYF. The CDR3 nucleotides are TGTGCCACCAGCCGCCCCTCAGGAGGGGGAGGAGATACGCAGTATTTT.

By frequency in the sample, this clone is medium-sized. Here the CDR3 reads CASLLAGSYEQYF. The CDR3 DNA is TGCGCCAGCCTCCTAGCGGGGAGCTACGAGCAGTACTTC. V is TRBV10-2 and J is TRBJ2-7, with 9 bases lining up with TRBD2. The junction had 5 bases not matched to a gene; V was cut back by 8 bases and J by 3 bases. CDR3 length equals 13 residues. CDR1 is WSHSY and CDR2 is SAAADI in the germline V gene.

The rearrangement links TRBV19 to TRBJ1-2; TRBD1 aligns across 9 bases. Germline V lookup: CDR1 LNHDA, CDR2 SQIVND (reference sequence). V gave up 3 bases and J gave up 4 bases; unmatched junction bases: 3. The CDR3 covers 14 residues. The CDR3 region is CASSIGTGSYGYTF. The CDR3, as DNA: TGTGCCAGTAGTATTGGGACAGGGTCCTATGGCTACACCTTC.

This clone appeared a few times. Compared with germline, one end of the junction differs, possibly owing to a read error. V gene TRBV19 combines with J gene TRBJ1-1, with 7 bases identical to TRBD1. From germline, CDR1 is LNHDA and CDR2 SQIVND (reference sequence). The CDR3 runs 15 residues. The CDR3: CASSMGAGGNSEAFF. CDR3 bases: TGTGCCAGTAGTATGGGAGCAGGGGGGAACTCTGAAGCTTTCTTT.

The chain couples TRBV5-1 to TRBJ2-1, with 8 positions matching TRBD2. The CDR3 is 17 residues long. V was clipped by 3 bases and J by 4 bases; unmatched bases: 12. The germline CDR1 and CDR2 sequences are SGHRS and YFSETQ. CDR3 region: CASSYPWAGGPYNEQFF. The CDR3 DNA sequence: TGCGCCAGCAGCTACCCGTGGGCGGGAGGACCTTACAATGAGCAGTTCTTC. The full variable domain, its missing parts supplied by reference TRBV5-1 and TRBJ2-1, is KAGVTQTPRYLIKTRGQQVTLSCSPISGHRSVSWYQQTPGQGLQFLFEYFSETQRNKGNFPGRFSGRQFSNSRSEMNVSTLELGDSALYLCASSYPWAGGPYNEQFFGPGTRLTVL.

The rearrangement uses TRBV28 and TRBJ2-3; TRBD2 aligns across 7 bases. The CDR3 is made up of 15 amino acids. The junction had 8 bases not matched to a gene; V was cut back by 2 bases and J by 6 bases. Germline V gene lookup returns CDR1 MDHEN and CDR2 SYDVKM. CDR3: CASSLGGSGLDTQYF. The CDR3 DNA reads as TGTGCCAGCAGTTTAGGCGGGAGCGGGTTGGATACGCAGTATTTT.

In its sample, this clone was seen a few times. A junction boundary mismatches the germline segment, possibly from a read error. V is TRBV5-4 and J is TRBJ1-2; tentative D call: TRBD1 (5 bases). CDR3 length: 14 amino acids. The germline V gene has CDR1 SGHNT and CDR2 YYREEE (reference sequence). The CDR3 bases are TGCGCCAGCAGCCAAGAAACTCGGCAGGGCCTCTACACCTTC. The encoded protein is CASSQETRQGLYTF.

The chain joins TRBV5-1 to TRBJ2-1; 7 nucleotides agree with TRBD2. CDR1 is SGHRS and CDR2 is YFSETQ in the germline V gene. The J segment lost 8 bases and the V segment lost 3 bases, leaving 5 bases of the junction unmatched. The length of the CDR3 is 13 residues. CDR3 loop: CASSSGLGDEQFF. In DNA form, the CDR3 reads TGCGCCAGCAGCTCTGGACTAGGAGATGAGCAGTTCTTC.

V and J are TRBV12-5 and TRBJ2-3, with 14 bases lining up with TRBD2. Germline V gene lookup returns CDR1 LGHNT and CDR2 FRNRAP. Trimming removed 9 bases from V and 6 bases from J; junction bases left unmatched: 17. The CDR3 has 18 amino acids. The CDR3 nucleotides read TGTGCTAGCAGGACTAGCGGGGGGCCGGGGGTCCAGACGGATACGCAGTATTTT. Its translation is CASRTSGGPGVQTDTQYF.

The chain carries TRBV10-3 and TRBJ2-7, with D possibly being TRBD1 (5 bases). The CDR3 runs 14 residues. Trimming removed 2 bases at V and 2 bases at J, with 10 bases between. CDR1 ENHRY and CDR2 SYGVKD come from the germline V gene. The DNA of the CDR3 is TGTGCCATCAGTGAGCTAGGGGAAGCCTACGAGCAGTACTTC. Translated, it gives CAISELGEAYEQYF.

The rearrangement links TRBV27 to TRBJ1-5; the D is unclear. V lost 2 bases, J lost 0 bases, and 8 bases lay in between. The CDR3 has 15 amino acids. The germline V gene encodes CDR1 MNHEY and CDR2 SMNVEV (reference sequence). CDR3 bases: TGTGCCAGCAGTTTAGCTCGGTATAGCAATCAGCCCCAGCATTTT. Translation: CASSLARYSNQPQHF.

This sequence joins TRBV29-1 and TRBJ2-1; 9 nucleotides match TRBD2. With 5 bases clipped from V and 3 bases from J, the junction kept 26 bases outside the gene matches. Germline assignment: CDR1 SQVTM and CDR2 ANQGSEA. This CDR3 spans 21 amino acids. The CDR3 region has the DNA TGCAGCGTTCACGGGGGGGTCTTAGGCGAGCTAGCGGGGACCCTCTACAATGAGCAGTTCTTC. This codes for CSVHGGVLGELAGTLYNEQFF.

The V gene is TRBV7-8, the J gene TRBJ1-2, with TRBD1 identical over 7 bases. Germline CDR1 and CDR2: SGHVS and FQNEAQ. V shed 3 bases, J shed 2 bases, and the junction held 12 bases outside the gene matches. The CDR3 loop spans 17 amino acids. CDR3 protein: CASSLDRGATGNYGYTF. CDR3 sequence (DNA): TGTGCCAGCAGCTTGGACCGAGGGGCGACAGGGAACTATGGCTACACCTTC.

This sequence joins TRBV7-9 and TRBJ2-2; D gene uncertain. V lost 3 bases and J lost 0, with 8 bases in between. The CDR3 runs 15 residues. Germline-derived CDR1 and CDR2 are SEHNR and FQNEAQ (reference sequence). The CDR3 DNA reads TGTGCCAGCAGCTTGCTCTCCGCGAACACCGGGGAGCTGTTTTTT. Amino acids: CASSLLSANTGELFF.

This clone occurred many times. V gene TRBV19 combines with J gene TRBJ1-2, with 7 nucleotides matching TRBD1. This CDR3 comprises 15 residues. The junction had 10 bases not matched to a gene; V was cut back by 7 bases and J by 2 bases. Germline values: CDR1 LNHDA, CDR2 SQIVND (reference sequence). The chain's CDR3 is CASIPGQERNYGYTF. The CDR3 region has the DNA TGTGCCAGTATCCCAGGACAGGAGAGGAACTATGGCTACACCTTC.

CDR3 nucleotides: TGTGCCAGCAGCCCACGGACTAGCGGGAGGGAGACCCAGTACTTC. Translation: CASSPRTSGRETQYF. The chain has TRBV7-2 and TRBJ2-5; 14 bases agree with TRBD2. V dropped 5 bases and J dropped 5; count of bases not matched to a gene: 4. The germline V gene encodes CDR1 SGHTA and CDR2 FQGNSA. The CDR3 is 15 amino acids.

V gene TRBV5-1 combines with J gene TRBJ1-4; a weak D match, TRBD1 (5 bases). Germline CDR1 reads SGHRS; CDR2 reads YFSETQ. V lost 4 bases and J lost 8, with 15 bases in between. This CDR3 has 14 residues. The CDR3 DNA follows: TGCGCCAGCAGCCTACTCGGGACTCCGGAAAAACTGTTTTTT. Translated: CASSLLGTPEKLFF.